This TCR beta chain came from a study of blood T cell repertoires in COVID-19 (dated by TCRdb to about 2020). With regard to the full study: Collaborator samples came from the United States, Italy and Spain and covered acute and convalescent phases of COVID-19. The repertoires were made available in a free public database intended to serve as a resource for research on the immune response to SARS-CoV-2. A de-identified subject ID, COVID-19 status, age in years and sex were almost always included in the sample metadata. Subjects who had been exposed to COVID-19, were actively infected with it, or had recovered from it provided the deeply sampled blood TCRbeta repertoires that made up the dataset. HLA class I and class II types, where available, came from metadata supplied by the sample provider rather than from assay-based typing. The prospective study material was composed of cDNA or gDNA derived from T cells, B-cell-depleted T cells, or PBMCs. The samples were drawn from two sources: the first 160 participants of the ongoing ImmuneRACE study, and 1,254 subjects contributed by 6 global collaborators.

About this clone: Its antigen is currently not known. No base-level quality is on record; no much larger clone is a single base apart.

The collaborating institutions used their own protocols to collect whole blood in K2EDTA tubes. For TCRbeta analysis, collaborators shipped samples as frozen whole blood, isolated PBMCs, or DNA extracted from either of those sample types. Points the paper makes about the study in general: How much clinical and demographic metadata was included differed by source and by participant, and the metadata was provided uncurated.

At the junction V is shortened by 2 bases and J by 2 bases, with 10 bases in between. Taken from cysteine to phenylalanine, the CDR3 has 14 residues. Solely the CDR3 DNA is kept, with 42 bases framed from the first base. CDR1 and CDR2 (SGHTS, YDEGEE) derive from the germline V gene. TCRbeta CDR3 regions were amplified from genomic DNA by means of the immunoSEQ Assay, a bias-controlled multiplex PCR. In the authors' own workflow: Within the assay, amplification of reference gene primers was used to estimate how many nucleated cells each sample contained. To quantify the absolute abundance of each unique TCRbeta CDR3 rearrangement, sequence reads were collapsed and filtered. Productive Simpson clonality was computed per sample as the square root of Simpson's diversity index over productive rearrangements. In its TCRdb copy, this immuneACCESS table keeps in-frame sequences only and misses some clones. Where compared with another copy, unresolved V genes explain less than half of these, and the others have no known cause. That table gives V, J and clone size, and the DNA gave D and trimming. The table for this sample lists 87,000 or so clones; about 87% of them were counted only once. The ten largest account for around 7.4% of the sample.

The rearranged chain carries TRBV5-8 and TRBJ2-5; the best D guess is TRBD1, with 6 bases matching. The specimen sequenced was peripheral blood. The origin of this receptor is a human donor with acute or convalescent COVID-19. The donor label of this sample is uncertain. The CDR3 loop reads CASSFGQLQETQYF. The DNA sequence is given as TGTGCCAGCAGCTTCGGACAGTTACAAGAGACCCAGTACTTC.